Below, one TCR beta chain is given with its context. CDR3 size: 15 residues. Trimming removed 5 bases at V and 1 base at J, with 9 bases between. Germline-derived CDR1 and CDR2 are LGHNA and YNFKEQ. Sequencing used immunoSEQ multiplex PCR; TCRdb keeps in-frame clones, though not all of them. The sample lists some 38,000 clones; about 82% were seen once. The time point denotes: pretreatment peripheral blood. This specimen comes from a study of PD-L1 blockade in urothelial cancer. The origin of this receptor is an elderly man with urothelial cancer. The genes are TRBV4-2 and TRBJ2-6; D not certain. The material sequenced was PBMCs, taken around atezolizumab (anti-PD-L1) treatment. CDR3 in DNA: TGTGCCAGCAGCTTACGGTCATCTGGGGCCAACGTCCTGACTTTC. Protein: CASSLRSSGANVLTF.